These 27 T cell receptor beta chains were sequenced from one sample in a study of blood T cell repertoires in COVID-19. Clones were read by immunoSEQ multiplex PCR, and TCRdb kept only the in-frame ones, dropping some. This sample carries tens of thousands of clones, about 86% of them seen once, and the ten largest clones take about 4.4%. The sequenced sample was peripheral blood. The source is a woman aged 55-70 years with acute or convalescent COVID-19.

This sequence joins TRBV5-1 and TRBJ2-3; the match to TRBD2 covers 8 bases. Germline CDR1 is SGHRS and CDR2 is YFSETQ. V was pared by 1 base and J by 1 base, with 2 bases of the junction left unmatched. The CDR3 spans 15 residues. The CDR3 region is CASSLKAGGTDTQYF. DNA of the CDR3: TGCGCCAGCAGCTTGAAAGCGGGGGGCACAGATACGCAGTATTTT.

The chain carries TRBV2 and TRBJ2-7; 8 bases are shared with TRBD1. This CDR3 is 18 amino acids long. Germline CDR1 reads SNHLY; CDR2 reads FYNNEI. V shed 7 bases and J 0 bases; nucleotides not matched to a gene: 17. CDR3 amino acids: CASKRVKRTGTSSYEQYF. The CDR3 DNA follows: TGTGCCAGCAAGAGGGTAAAAAGGACAGGGACAAGCTCCTACGAGCAGTACTTC.

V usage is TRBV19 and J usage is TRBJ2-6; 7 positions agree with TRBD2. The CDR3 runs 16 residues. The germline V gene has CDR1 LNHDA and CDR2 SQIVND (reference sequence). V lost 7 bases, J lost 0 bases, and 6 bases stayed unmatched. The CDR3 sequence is CASTASGNSGANVLTF. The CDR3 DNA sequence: TGTGCCAGTACAGCTAGCGGCAACTCTGGGGCCAACGTCCTGACTTTC.

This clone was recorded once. The CDR3 DNA reads as TGTGCCAGCAGCTCCACCGGGGATTTGTGGGAAAAACTGTTTTTT. Translated, it gives CASSSTGDLWEKLFF. V gene TRBV7-2 combines with J gene TRBJ1-4; unclear D gene. The ends were cut back, 4 bases at V and 8 bases at J, with 17 bases in the middle. Germline V gene sequence: CDR1 SGHTA, CDR2 FQGNSA. The CDR3 contains 15 residues.

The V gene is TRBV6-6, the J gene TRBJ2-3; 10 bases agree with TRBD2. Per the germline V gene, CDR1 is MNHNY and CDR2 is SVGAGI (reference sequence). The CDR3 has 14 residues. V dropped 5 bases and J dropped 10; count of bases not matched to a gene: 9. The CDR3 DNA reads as TGTGCCAGCAGTAGAGCGGGGGGGCCCGGGGCGCAGTATTTT. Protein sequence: CASSRAGGPGAQYF.

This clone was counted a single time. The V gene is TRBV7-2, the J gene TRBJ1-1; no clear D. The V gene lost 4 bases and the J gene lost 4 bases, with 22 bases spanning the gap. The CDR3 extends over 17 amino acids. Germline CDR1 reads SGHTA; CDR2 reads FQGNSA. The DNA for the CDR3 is TGTGCCAGCAGCTCCAACTCGGGGAGGACGGGATTCACTGAAGCTTTCTTT. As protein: CASSSNSGRTGFTEAFF.

The CDR3 DNA is TGCGCCAGCAGCGACGGACAGGCTGGAAACACCATATATTTT. Translation gives CASSDGQAGNTIYF. This chain links TRBV5-1 with TRBJ1-3, with 7 bases fitting TRBD1. From germline, CDR1 is SGHRS and CDR2 YFSETQ. The trim removed 4 bases at V and 2 bases at J, leaving 3 bases unmatched. There are 14 residues in the CDR3.

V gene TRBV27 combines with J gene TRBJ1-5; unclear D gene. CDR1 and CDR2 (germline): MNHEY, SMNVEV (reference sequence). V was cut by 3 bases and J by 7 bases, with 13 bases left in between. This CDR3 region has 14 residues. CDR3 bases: TGTGCCAGCAGTTTGAGGGTAGGTAGGCAGCCCCAGCATTTT. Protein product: CASSLRVGRQPQHF.

The chain's CDR3 is CAWSQRGRGRVGYTF. CDR3 nucleotides: TGTGCCTGGAGTCAGAGGGGCCGCGGGAGGGTAGGCTACACCTTC. V is TRBV30 and J is TRBJ1-2; a weak D match, TRBD1 (5 bases). The CDR3 totals 15 residues. Per the germline V gene, CDR1 is GTSNPN and CDR2 is SVGIG (reference sequence). Trimming left V 2 bases short and J 8 bases short, with 21 bases between.

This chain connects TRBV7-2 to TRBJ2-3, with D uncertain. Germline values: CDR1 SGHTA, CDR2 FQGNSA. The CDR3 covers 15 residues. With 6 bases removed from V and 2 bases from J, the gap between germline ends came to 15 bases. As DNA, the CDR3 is TGTGCCAGCAGTCCTAGACTTACCTTCACAGATACGCAGTATTTT. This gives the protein CASSPRLTFTDTQYF.

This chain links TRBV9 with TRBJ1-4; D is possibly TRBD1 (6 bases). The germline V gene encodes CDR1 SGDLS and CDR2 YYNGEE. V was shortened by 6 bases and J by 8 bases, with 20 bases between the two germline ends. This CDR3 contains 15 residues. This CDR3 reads CASNSVRGLGEKLFF. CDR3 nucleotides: TGTGCCAGCAATAGTGTCAGGGGCTTAGGGGAAAAACTGTTTTTT.

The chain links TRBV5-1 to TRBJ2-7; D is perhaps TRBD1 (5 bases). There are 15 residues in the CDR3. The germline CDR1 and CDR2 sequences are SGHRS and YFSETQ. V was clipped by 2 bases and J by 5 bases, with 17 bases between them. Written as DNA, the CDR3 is TGCGCCAGCAGCTTAGGCTTCAGGGCAGCCAACGAGCAGTACTTC. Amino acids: CASSLGFRAANEQYF. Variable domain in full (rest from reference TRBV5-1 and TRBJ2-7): KAGVTQTPRYLIKTRGQQVTLSCSPISGHRSVSWYQQTPGQGLQFLFEYFSETQRNKGNFPGRFSGRQFSNSRSEMNVSTLELGDSALYLCASSLGFRAANEQYFGPGTRLTVT.

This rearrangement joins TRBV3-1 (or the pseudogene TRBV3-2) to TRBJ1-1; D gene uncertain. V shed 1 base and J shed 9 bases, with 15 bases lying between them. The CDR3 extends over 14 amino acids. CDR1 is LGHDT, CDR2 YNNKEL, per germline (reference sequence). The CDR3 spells CASSQGNQYGKAFF. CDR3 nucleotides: TGTGCCAGCAGCCAAGGGAATCAATACGGGAAAGCTTTCTTT.

CDR3 sequence reads: CASGQDYYNEQFF. In nucleotides, the CDR3 is TGTGCCAGCGGGCAGGATTACTACAATGAGCAGTTCTTC. The chain has TRBV6-5 and TRBJ2-1; no firm D call. Germline V lookup: CDR1 MNHEY, CDR2 SVGAGI. The CDR3 spans 13 residues. Trimming pared 8 bases from V and 3 bases from J, leaving 11 bases between.

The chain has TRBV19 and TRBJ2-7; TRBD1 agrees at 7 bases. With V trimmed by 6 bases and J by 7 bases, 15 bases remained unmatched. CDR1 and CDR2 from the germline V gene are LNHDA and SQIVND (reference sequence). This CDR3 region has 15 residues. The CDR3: CASREWWTGPSEQYF. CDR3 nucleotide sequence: TGTGCCAGTAGGGAGTGGTGGACAGGCCCTTCGGAGCAGTACTTC. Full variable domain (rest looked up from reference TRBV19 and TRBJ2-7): DGGITQSPKYLFRKEGQNVTLSCEQNLNHDAMYWYRQDPGQGLRLIYYSQIVNDFQKGDIAEGYSVSREKKESFPLTVTSAQKNPTAFYLCASREWWTGPSEQYFGPGTRLTVT.

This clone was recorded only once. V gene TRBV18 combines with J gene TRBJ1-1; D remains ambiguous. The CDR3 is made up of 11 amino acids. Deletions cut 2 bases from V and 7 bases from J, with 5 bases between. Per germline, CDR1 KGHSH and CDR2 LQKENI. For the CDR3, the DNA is TGTGCCAGCTCACCAGGGCTTGAAGCTTTCTTT. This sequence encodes CASSPGLEAFF.

CDR3 residues: CAWSLPSTDTQYF. DNA for the CDR3: TGTGCCTGGAGTCTACCTAGCACAGATACGCAGTATTTT. The V gene is TRBV30, the J gene TRBJ2-3; D not certain. Trimming cost V 2 bases and J 0 bases, with 6 bases left between them. Germline V lookup: CDR1 GTSNPN, CDR2 SVGIG (reference sequence). The CDR3 loop spans 13 amino acids.

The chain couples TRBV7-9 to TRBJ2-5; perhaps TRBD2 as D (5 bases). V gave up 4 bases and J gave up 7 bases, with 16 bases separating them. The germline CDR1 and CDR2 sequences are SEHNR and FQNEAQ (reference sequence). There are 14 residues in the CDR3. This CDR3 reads CASSWETLTGTQYF. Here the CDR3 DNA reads TGTGCCAGCAGCTGGGAGACCCTTACCGGGACCCAGTACTTC.

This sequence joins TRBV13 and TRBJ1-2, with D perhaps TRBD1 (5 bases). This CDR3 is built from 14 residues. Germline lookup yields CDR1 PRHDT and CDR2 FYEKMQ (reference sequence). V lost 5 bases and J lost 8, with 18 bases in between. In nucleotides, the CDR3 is TGTGCCAGCAGCCGCCGGACTCCGGGGGGGGGCTACACCTTC. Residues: CASSRRTPGGGYTF.

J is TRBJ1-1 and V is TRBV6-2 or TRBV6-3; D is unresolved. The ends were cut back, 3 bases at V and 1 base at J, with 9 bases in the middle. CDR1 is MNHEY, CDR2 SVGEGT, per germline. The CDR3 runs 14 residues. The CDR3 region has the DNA TGTGCCAGCAGTTATGCGGGAGCGAACACTGAAGCTTTCTTT. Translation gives CASSYAGANTEAFF.

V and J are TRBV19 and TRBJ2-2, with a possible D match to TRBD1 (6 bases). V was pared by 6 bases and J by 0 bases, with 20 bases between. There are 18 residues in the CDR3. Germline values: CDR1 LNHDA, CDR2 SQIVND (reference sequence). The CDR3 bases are TGTGCCAGTAGAAGGGTAAAGACAGGTTGGTCGAACACCGGGGAGCTGTTTTTT. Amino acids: CASRRVKTGWSNTGELFF.

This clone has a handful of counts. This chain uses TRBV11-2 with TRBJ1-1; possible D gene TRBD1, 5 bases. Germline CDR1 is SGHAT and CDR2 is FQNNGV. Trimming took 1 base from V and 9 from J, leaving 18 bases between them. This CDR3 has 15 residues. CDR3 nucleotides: TGTGCCAGCAGCTTAGGGCAGGCGGGGGAATTGAAAGCTTTCTTT. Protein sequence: CASSLGQAGELKAFF.

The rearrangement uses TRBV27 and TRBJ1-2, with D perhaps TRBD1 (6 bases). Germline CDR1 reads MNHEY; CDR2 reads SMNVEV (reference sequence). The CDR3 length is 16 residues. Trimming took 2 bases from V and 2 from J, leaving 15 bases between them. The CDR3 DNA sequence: TGTGCCAGCAGTTTAATTACCCCACAGGGAAACTATGGCTACACCTTC. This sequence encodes CASSLITPQGNYGYTF.

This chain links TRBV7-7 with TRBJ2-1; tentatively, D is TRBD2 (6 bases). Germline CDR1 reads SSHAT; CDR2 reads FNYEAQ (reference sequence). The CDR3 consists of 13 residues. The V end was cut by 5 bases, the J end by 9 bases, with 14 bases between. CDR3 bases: TGTGCCAGCAGCACTCGACTAGTTGGTGAGCAGTTCTTC. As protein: CASSTRLVGEQFF.

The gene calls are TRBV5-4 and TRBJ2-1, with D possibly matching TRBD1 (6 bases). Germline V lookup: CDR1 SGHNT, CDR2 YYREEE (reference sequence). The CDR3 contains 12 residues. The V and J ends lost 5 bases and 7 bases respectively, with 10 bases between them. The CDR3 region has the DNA TGTGCCAGCAGGGACAGTCCTAATGAGCAGTTCTTC. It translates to CASRDSPNEQFF.

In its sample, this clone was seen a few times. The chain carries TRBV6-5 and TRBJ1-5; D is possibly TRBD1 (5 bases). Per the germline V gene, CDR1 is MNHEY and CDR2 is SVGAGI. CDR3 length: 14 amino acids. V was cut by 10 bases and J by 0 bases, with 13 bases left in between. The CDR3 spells CATRVGNSNQPQHF. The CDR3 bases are TGTGCCACCAGGGTCGGGAATAGCAATCAGCCCCAGCATTTT.

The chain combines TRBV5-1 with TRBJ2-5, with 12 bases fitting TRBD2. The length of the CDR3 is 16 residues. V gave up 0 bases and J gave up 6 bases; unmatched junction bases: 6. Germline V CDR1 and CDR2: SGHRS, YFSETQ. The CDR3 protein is CASSLARTSGAQTQYF. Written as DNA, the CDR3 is TGCGCCAGCAGCTTGGCAAGGACTAGCGGGGCGCAGACCCAGTACTTC. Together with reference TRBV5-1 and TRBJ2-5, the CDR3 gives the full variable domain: KAGVTQTPRYLIKTRGQQVTLSCSPISGHRSVSWYQQTPGQGLQFLFEYFSETQRNKGNFPGRFSGRQFSNSRSEMNVSTLELGDSALYLCASSLARTSGAQTQYFGPGTRLLVL.